These 14 T cell receptor beta chains were all obtained from the same sample, sequenced in a study of blood T cell repertoires in COVID-19. Using immunoSEQ multiplex PCR, the repertoire was profiled, and TCRdb retains in-frame clones only, with some absent. Found here are around 230,000 clones, 80% to 90% of them singletons; the top ten hold around 10%. The sample was PBMCs or T cells enriched from blood (not recorded which). These receptors all stem from a man aged 18 to 29 with acute COVID-19.

The chain couples TRBV6-5 to TRBJ2-7; a weak D match, TRBD1 (6 bases). The CDR3 totals 14 residues. V gave up 8 bases and J gave up 2 bases, with 16 bases separating them. Germline assignment: CDR1 MNHEY and CDR2 SVGAGI. This CDR3 is CASGFEGGPYEQYF. CDR3 coding DNA: TGTGCCAGCGGTTTCGAAGGGGGTCCCTACGAGCAGTACTTC.

This clone appeared a single time. The rearrangement joins TRBV28 to TRBJ1-5, with D tentatively TRBD1 (6 bases). The CDR3 extends over 12 amino acids. V gave up 5 bases and J gave up 4 bases, with 6 bases separating them. In germline, CDR1 is MDHEN, CDR2 SYDVKM. This CDR3 reads CASSTGNQPQHF. The CDR3 coding sequence is TGTGCCAGCAGTACAGGGAATCAGCCCCAGCATTTT.

This sequence joins TRBV11-1 and TRBJ2-7; 9 bases agree with TRBD1. V lost 5 bases to trimming and J lost 4 bases; unmatched junction nucleotides: 12. This CDR3 is built from 16 residues. Germline V gives CDR1 SGHAT, CDR2 FQDESV (reference sequence). CDR3 coding DNA: TGTGCCAGCAGCGGACAGGACAGGGGTCGTCCTTACGAGCAGTACTTC. Protein product: CASSGQDRGRPYEQYF.

This chain connects TRBV10-1 to TRBJ2-5, with D possibly matching TRBD2 (6 bases). The germline CDR1 and CDR2 sequences are WNHNN and SYGVQD (reference sequence). V was trimmed by 8 bases and J by 5 bases, leaving 15 bases between them. The CDR3 is made up of 13 amino acids. CDR3 DNA sequence: TGCGCCAGCGGCCCCACTGGGGGGGAGACCCAGTACTTC. It yields the protein CASGPTGGETQYF.

J is TRBJ2-7 and V is TRBV27; 8 nucleotides match TRBD2. Trimming removed 5 bases from V and 4 bases from J; junction bases left unmatched: 10. The CDR3 extends over 15 amino acids. Germline values: CDR1 MNHEY, CDR2 SMNVEV (reference sequence). The CDR3 here is CASSPGLGSAYEQYF. CDR3 DNA sequence: TGTGCCAGCAGTCCGGGACTAGGGTCAGCTTACGAGCAGTACTTC.

This clone is a singleton in its sample. The chain is built from TRBV5-1 and TRBJ2-1; unclear D gene. Trimming pared 2 bases from V and 4 bases from J, leaving 10 bases between. The CDR3 is 14 residues long. From germline, CDR1 is SGHRS and CDR2 YFSETQ. The CDR3 sequence is CASSLSATYNEQFF. The CDR3 DNA reads TGCGCCAGCAGCTTAAGCGCTACTTACAATGAGCAGTTCTTC.

The genes are TRBV10-2 and TRBJ2-1; D not resolved. The CDR3 runs 11 residues. The V gene's germline CDR1 is WSHSY and CDR2 SAAADI. The V end was cut by 7 bases, the J end by 5 bases, with 6 bases between. The CDR3 bases are TGCGCCAGCACTAGAAACAATGAGCAGTTCTTC. Residues: CASTRNNEQFF.

V usage is TRBV10-3 and J usage is TRBJ2-1, with a possible D match to TRBD2 (6 bases). The germline gives CDR1 ENHRY, CDR2 SYGVKD. V lost 2 bases, J lost 4 bases, and 15 bases lay in between. The CDR3 is 16 residues long. CDR3 in amino acids: CAISEELGGAYNEQFF. CDR3 coding DNA: TGTGCCATCAGTGAGGAACTAGGAGGGGCGTACAATGAGCAGTTCTTC.

The CDR3 spells CASSQLRIQRGTYNSPLHF. The CDR3 DNA sequence: TGCGCCAGCAGCCAACTAAGAATACAGAGGGGGACCTATAATTCACCCCTCCACTTT. The rearrangement joins TRBV4-1 to TRBJ1-6; D may be TRBD1 (6 bases). CDR3 length: 19 amino acids. The ends were cut back, 2 bases at V and 2 bases at J, with 19 bases in the middle. The V gene's germline CDR1 is MGHRA and CDR2 YSYEKL.

The rearrangement uses TRBV5-5 and TRBJ2-7, with 7 bases aligning to TRBD1. Per germline, CDR1 SGHKS and CDR2 YYEKEE (reference sequence). This CDR3 has 13 amino acids. V lost 4 bases and J lost 0; bases outside the gene matches: 1. Here the CDR3 DNA reads TGTGCCAGCAGCCCAGGGGGCTCCTACGAGCAGTACTTC. Its translation is CASSPGGSYEQYF. Looking up the rest from reference TRBV5-5 and TRBJ2-7 gives the full variable domain: DAGVTQSPTHLIKTRGQQVTLRCSPISGHKSVSWYQQVLGQGPQFIFQYYEKEERGRGNFPDRFSARQFPNYSSELNVNALLLGDSALYLCASSPGGSYEQYFGPGTRLTVT.

The rearrangement links TRBV11-2 to TRBJ2-5, with D possibly being TRBD1 (5 bases). V was clipped by 5 bases and J by 1 base, with 14 bases between them. The length of the CDR3 is 15 residues. Germline V gives CDR1 SGHAT, CDR2 FQNNGV. The CDR3 DNA is TGTGCCAGCAGCCTGACTTGGCAGGGCCAAGAGACCCAGTACTTC. Translating gives CASSLTWQGQETQYF. Looking up the rest from reference TRBV11-2 and TRBJ2-5 gives the full variable domain: EAGVAQSPRYKIIEKRQSVAFWCNPISGHATLYWYQQILGQGPKLLIQFQNNGVVDDSQLPKDRFSAERLKGVDSTLKIQPAKLEDSAVYLCASSLTWQGQETQYFGPGTRLLVL.

The chain employs TRBV5-5 and TRBJ2-7; TRBD2 agrees at 10 bases. V lost 0 bases, J lost 5 bases, and 5 bases stayed unmatched. The CDR3 is made up of 15 amino acids. Germline assignment: CDR1 SGHKS and CDR2 YYEKEE (reference sequence). The CDR3 loop reads CASSLVLAGVHEQYF. In DNA form, the CDR3 reads TGTGCCAGCAGCTTGGTGCTAGCGGGAGTCCACGAGCAGTACTTC. The full variable domain, with the rest looked up from reference TRBV5-5 and TRBJ2-7, is DAGVTQSPTHLIKTRGQQVTLRCSPISGHKSVSWYQQVLGQGPQFIFQYYEKEERGRGNFPDRFSARQFPNYSSELNVNALLLGDSALYLCASSLVLAGVHEQYFGPGTRLTVT.

This clone appeared once. The CDR3 region has the DNA TGTGCCAGCAGTCCGGGACTAGCGGTATACAATGAGCAGTTCTTC. Amino acid sequence: CASSPGLAVYNEQFF. The V gene is TRBV28, the J gene TRBJ2-1; 11 nucleotides line up with TRBD2. V lost 5 bases, J lost 4 bases, and 4 bases stayed unmatched. The CDR3 covers 15 residues. Per germline, CDR1 MDHEN and CDR2 SYDVKM.

V is TRBV5-8 and J is TRBJ2-7, with D hard to call. V dropped 0 bases and J dropped 6 bases, with 10 bases sitting between them. Germline V gene data show CDR1 as SGHTS and CDR2 as YDEGEE. This CDR3 is 13 amino acids long. CDR3 region: CASSLARRSEQYF. In DNA form, the CDR3 reads TGTGCCAGCAGCTTGGCCCGGCGGAGCGAGCAGTACTTC.